This T cell receptor (beta chain) comes out of a study of blood T cell repertoires in COVID-19. The overall study: Researchers got acute and convalescent COVID-19 samples from the United States, Italy and Spain. The cDNA or gDNA used as material had been derived from T cells, B-cell-depleted T cells, or PBMCs.

V shed 2 bases, J shed 2 bases, and the junction held 6 bases outside the gene matches. Looked up from germline, CDR1 is MNHEY and CDR2 is SMNVEV (reference sequence). There are 15 residues in the CDR3. In the source study's methods: The assay estimated nucleated cells by amplifying reference gene primers. The assay was immunoSEQ multiplex PCR, and TCRdb's table has in-frame clones only and misses some. The V and J calls and the clone size are those of that table, but D and trimming were determined from the DNA. The table lists around 290,000 clones, approximately 89% of them singletons, with less than 9.5% in the top ten.

The V call is TRBV27, the J call TRBJ2-7; TRBD1 aligns across 7 bases. Sequencing used peripheral blood. The source is a woman aged 45-59 years who had recovered from COVID-19. CDR3: CASSLRAQGAYEQYF. CDR3 coding DNA: TGTGCCAGCAGTTTACGTGCGCAGGGGGCCTACGAGCAGTACTTC.